The clone carrying this T cell receptor (beta chain) is a singleton in its sample. What it recognizes is unknown. This entry comes from a study of cytomegalovirus exposure and HLA in healthy donors. Germline values: CDR1 MDHEN, CDR2 SYDVKM. V lost 5 bases and J lost 0, with 14 bases in between. This CDR3 is built from 16 residues. Healthy people donating bone marrow made up the donors. Donors had nominal health at sampling but likely had unrecorded immune exposures. Study-wide findings and caveats: Researchers reported in a later analysis that common viral pathogens appeared linked to several top clusters. Among TCR beta chains, those listed as cytomegalovirus-associated numbered about 160.

The PCR ran on 60 Vbeta and 13 Jbeta primers. The method was immunoSEQ multiplex PCR; TCRdb's version includes in-frame clones alone and lacks a portion of them. The table lists about 210,000 clones, 60% to 80% of them singletons, with approximately 2% in the top ten. The sequenced sample consisted of PBMCs. The chain has TRBV28 and TRBJ1-3; D is perhaps TRBD1 (5 bases). The clonotype originates from a male donor in good health and CMV-seronegative. CDR3 bases: TGTGCCAGCAGTCTTTCGGACACAAGCTCTGGAAACACCATATATTTT. Translation gives CASSLSDTSSGNTIYF. Variable domain in full (rest from reference TRBV28 and TRBJ1-3): DVKVTQSSRYLVKRTGEKVFLECVQDMDHENMFWYRQDPGLGLRLIYFSYDVKMKEKGDIPEGYSVSREKKERFSLILESASTNQTSMYLCASSLSDTSSGNTIYFGEGSWLTVV.